Below, 26 T cell receptor beta chains from the same sample are listed, as sequenced in a study of shared clonotypes between healthy human individuals. Assay used: immunoSEQ multiplex PCR; TCRdb lists only in-frame clones, some missing. Among hundreds of thousands of clones, about 92% were seen once, and the ten largest hold approximately 25%. Naive CD8 cells lacked CD45RO and underwent positive selection for CCR7, leaving out terminally differentiated effector memory CD45RA+ cells. The sequenced material came from naive CD8+ T cells sorted from blood. Source of these receptors: a man in his thirties or forties in good health.

The chain uses TRBV6-1 and TRBJ2-7; the match to TRBD2 covers 7 bases. The CDR3 length is 14 residues. Losses at the gene ends were 8 bases for V and 2 bases for J; bases not matched to a gene: 9. In germline, CDR1 is MNHNS, CDR2 SASEGT. CDR3 residues: CASSSLAKTYEQYF. CDR3 coding DNA: TGTGCCAGCTCCTCACTAGCGAAAACCTACGAGCAGTACTTC.

The chain is built from TRBV23-1 and TRBJ2-1; 9 positions match TRBD2. TRBV23-1 is filed as an ORF, its function uncertain. The CDR3 has 13 amino acids. V was clipped by 6 bases and J by 9 bases; unmatched bases: 6. CDR3 protein: CASRWLAGFEQFF. In DNA, the CDR3 is TGCGCCAGCAGGTGGCTAGCGGGATTTGAGCAGTTCTTC.

The J gene is TRBJ2-7, the V gene TRBV14, with 11 bases aligning to TRBD2. V was clipped by 6 bases and J by 2 bases; unmatched bases: 15. CDR3 length: 18 residues. Germline CDR1 and CDR2: SGHDN and FVKESK. The CDR3, as DNA: TGTGCCAGCAGGAGACGGCCCCACAAGACTAGCGGGGCCTACGAGCAGTACTTC. Translation: CASRRRPHKTSGAYEQYF.

The rearrangement uses TRBV7-9 and TRBJ2-5; 10 bases are a match to TRBD1. Per germline, CDR1 SEHNR and CDR2 FQNEAQ (reference sequence). The CDR3 is 17 amino acids. V dropped 0 bases and J dropped 5; count of bases not matched to a gene: 9. The CDR3 spells CASSLAGTGVNRETQYF. The CDR3 nucleotides read TGTGCCAGCAGCTTAGCTGGGACAGGGGTGAATCGGGAGACCCAGTACTTC.

This chain joins TRBV28 and TRBJ2-7; D might be TRBD1 (6 bases). Germline V gives CDR1 MDHEN, CDR2 SYDVKM. The CDR3 covers 17 residues. Trimming removed 1 base at V and 0 bases at J, with 16 bases between. CDR3 residues: CASSLSTRTVTSYEQYF. In nucleotides, the CDR3 is TGTGCCAGCAGTTTATCCACTCGGACAGTAACCTCCTACGAGCAGTACTTC.

This sequence joins TRBV7-8 and TRBJ1-5; D unclear. Between the trimmed V and J ends, which lost 5 bases and 2 bases, there was a span of 4 bases. From germline, CDR1 is SGHVS and CDR2 FQNEAQ. This CDR3 spans 12 amino acids. This chain's CDR3 is CASSPGNQPQHF. The CDR3 nucleotides read TGTGCCAGCAGCCCCGGCAATCAGCCCCAGCATTTT.

The rearrangement joins TRBV7-6 to TRBJ2-1; D possibly corresponds to TRBD2 (6 bases). The CDR3 length is 14 residues. V lost 4 bases and J lost 6, with 13 bases in between. CDR1 and CDR2 (germline): SGHVS, FNYEAQ. In DNA form, the CDR3 reads TGTGCCAGCAGCTCCAGCCCGCGGGGCAATGAGCAGTTCTTC. This translates into CASSSSPRGNEQFF.

The V call is TRBV28, the J call TRBJ2-1; D call uncertain. V was pared by 5 bases and J by 1 base, with 9 bases between. The germline CDR1 and CDR2 sequences are MDHEN and SYDVKM. CDR3 length equals 14 residues. The CDR3 sequence: CASSEARSYNEQFF. In nucleotides, the CDR3 is TGTGCCAGCAGTGAGGCTCGGTCCTACAATGAGCAGTTCTTC.

The chain recombines TRBV2 with TRBJ2-7; maybe TRBD1 (5 bases). Trimming shortened V by 10 bases and J by 3 bases, and 19 bases separated the two germline ends. The CDR3 length is 14 residues. Germline V lookup: CDR1 SNHLY, CDR2 FYNNEI. The CDR3 is CAIEFRTPYYEQYF. CDR3 in DNA: TGTGCCATAGAATTTCGGACACCCTACTACGAGCAGTACTTC. The variable domain in full, with the rest retrieved from reference TRBV2 and TRBJ2-7, is EPEVTQTPSHQVTQMGQEVILRCVPISNHLYFYWYRQILGQKVEFLVSFYNNEISEKSEIFDDQFSVERPDGSNFTLKIRSTKLEDSAMYFCAIEFRTPYYEQYFGPGTRLTVT.

This chain uses TRBV28 with TRBJ2-1; weak D call: TRBD2 (6 bases). Germline lookup yields CDR1 MDHEN and CDR2 SYDVKM. The CDR3 spans 16 residues. Deletions cut 3 bases from V and 5 bases from J, with 17 bases between. In nucleotides, the CDR3 is TGTGCCAGCAGTTTGAAGACTAGGGGCCCCAACAATGAGCAGTTCTTC. This gives the protein CASSLKTRGPNNEQFF.

The chain combines TRBV29-1 with TRBJ2-1; unclear D gene. Germline values: CDR1 SQVTM, CDR2 ANQGSEA. V dropped 4 bases and J dropped 10 bases, with 26 bases sitting between them. This CDR3 has 16 amino acids. The CDR3 loop is CSVGGEGRNVGREQFF. Written as DNA, the CDR3 is TGCAGCGTTGGAGGAGAAGGGCGAAACGTAGGGCGGGAGCAGTTCTTC.

This clone was counted between two and nine times. The sample has other DNA sequences that encode this CDR3 too. The genes are TRBV27 and TRBJ2-7; 7 nucleotides line up with TRBD2. CDR1 MNHEY and CDR2 SMNVEV come from the germline V gene (reference sequence). CDR3 length: 13 amino acids. After removal of 6 bases from V and 3 bases from J, the junction contained 5 bases not matched to a gene. CDR3 region: CASSALAGYEQYF. The CDR3 nucleotides read TGTGCCAGCAGCGCTTTAGCGGGCTACGAGCAGTACTTC.

As DNA, the CDR3 is TGTGCCAGCAGTCCGCCCCATGAGGGGGACATTCAGTACTTC. The encoded protein is CASSPPHEGDIQYF. V usage is TRBV28 and J usage is TRBJ2-4, with a weak D call TRBD1 (6 bases). The germline V gene has CDR1 MDHEN and CDR2 SYDVKM. V was cut by 5 bases and J by 8 bases, with 16 bases left in between. The CDR3 runs to 14 residues.

The CDR3 loop is CSARLASDTGELFF. The CDR3 DNA sequence: TGCAGCGCAAGACTAGCGTCAGACACCGGGGAGCTGTTTTTT. This rearrangement joins TRBV29-1 to TRBJ2-2, with TRBD2 matching 8 bases. The CDR3 has 14 amino acids. The trim removed 7 bases at V and 3 bases at J, leaving 7 bases unmatched. The germline gives CDR1 SQVTM, CDR2 ANQGSEA.

CDR3 region: CASSRQGRGEQFF. CDR3 bases: TGCGCCAGCAGTCGACAGGGTCGTGGTGAGCAGTTCTTC. The chain recombines TRBV10-1 with TRBJ2-1; 7 bases agree with TRBD1. Per the germline V gene, CDR1 is WNHNN and CDR2 is SYGVQD (reference sequence). The CDR3 extends over 13 amino acids. V was clipped by 5 bases and J by 9 bases; unmatched bases: 7.

This clone was detected once. This chain uses TRBV10-2 with TRBJ2-7, with D perhaps given as TRBD1 or TRBD2 (5 bases each). V was trimmed by 2 bases and J by 0 bases, leaving 14 bases between them. The CDR3 runs 16 residues. The germline CDR1 and CDR2 sequences are WSHSY and SAAADI. The CDR3 spells CASSEPVIGTSYEQYF. DNA for the CDR3: TGCGCCAGCAGTGAGCCAGTTATAGGGACCTCCTACGAGCAGTACTTC.

The CDR3 DNA follows: TGTGCCAGTAGTATATTCGTACCCGGTTACTACGAGCAGTACTTC. Translation: CASSIFVPGYYEQYF. The rearrangement uses TRBV19 and TRBJ2-7; the D is unclear. Germline V gene data show CDR1 as LNHDA and CDR2 as SQIVND (reference sequence). This CDR3 contains 15 residues. Trimming cost V 2 bases and J 3 bases, with 14 bases left between them.

The chain couples TRBV5-1 to TRBJ2-2; no definite D call. The germline V and J ends were trimmed by 0 bases and 8 bases, with 8 bases remaining between them. Germline CDR1 is SGHRS and CDR2 is YFSETQ. This CDR3 has 13 amino acids. CDR3 in amino acids: CASSLETWGELFF. The CDR3 DNA follows: TGCGCCAGCAGCTTGGAAACATGGGGGGAGCTGTTTTTT.

The rearrangement joins TRBV7-2 to TRBJ2-4; 9 positions agree with TRBD2. Germline loops: CDR1 SGHTA, CDR2 FQGNSA. This CDR3 comprises 17 residues. The junction had 11 bases not matched to a gene; V was cut back by 5 bases and J by 3 bases. CDR3 sequence (DNA): TGTGCCAGCAGCCCGTTGGCGGGAGGGTCCAACAAAAACATTCAGTACTTC. Translating it yields CASSPLAGGSNKNIQYF.

This clone was counted once. This chain uses TRBV7-9 with TRBJ2-1; a possible D gene is TRBD1 (6 bases). The CDR3 contains 13 residues. The V end was cut by 5 bases, the J end by 6 bases, with 11 bases between. Germline CDR1 is SEHNR and CDR2 is FQNEAQ (reference sequence). The CDR3 is CASSLTGFNEQFF. The CDR3 region has the DNA TGTGCCAGCAGCCTGACAGGTTTCAATGAGCAGTTCTTC.

V is TRBV4-1 and J is TRBJ1-2; 7 bases line up with TRBD1. This CDR3 is built from 14 residues. Losses at the gene ends were 4 bases for V and 2 bases for J; bases not matched to a gene: 4. The germline CDR1 and CDR2 sequences are MGHRA and YSYEKL. CDR3 DNA: TGCGCCAGCAGCCCGCAGACAGGGAACTATGGCTACACCTTC. This encodes CASSPQTGNYGYTF.

The V call is TRBV10-3, the J call TRBJ2-1, with a possible D match to TRBD1 (6 bases). V dropped 2 bases and J dropped 11 bases, with 10 bases sitting between them. The CDR3 length is 12 residues. CDR1 is ENHRY, CDR2 SYGVKD, per germline. DNA of the CDR3: TGTGCCATCAGTGAGGGGCAGGGGAAGCAGTTCTTC. This gives the protein CAISEGQGKQFF.

The chain uses TRBV10-2 and TRBJ2-1, with D perhaps matching TRBD1 or TRBD2 (5 bases each). The CDR3 spans 14 residues. CDR1 WSHSY and CDR2 SAAADI come from the germline V gene. The V end was cut by 8 bases, the J end by 2 bases, with 13 bases between. DNA for the CDR3: TGCGCCAGCTCTGACAGTAGCGCCTACAATGAGCAGTTCTTC. Translating gives CASSDSSAYNEQFF.

The CDR3 region has the DNA TGTGCCAGCAGCTTAGTTTTGCGAAACCTCGGCGACGAGCAGTACTTC. It specifies CASSLVLRNLGDEQYF. The V gene is TRBV7-9, the J gene TRBJ2-7; D is unresolved. Trimming removed 1 base at V and 5 bases at J, with 18 bases between. CDR1 SEHNR and CDR2 FQNEAQ come from the germline V gene (reference sequence). The CDR3 contains 16 residues.

The rearrangement links TRBV10-3 to TRBJ2-3, with TRBD1 identical over 11 bases. There are 16 residues in the CDR3. CDR1 and CDR2 from the germline V gene are ENHRY and SYGVKD. V lost 5 bases, J lost 3 bases, and 7 bases stayed unmatched. The CDR3 loop reads CAISPLGQGATDTQYF. The CDR3 DNA follows: TGTGCCATCAGTCCCCTCGGACAGGGGGCGACAGATACGCAGTATTTT.

The V gene is TRBV7-9, the J gene TRBJ1-3, with D hard to call. Germline V gene lookup returns CDR1 SEHNR and CDR2 FQNEAQ (reference sequence). This CDR3 comprises 15 residues. V was clipped by 0 bases and J by 0 bases, with 6 bases between them. CDR3 sequence (DNA): TGTGCCAGCAGCTTAGCGGGGTTCTCTGGAAACACCATATATTTT. Translated, it gives CASSLAGFSGNTIYF.